The source of this TCR beta chain is a study of cytomegalovirus exposure and HLA in healthy donors (dated by TCRdb to between 2016 and 2019). With respect to the entire study: An earlier analysis of some 500 of the donors reported 250 to 300 Gb of sequence data and around 120 million unique TCR beta sequences from 150 million to 200 million T cells. An earlier analysis of about 620 of the donors applied high-throughput TCR beta sequencing to assess whether each TCR beta V gene segment acted as functional or pseudogenic. High-throughput TCR immunosequencing, statistical association of individual TCRs with disease status, and machine learning were combined to predict cytomegalovirus infection status. Of the 300 to 450 genotyped donors, 75% to 85% were placed in the genetic ancestry cluster associated with self-reported Caucasian donors. In a later genetic analysis, genome-wide SNP genotypes for about three fifths of the 666 donors were used, and that subset was treated as a discovery cohort. An early release covering around 630 HLA-typed donors comprised roughly 300 gigabases of sequencing data and approximately 80 million unique TCR sequences. Every repertoire in the discovery cohort had been generated on one and the same sequencing platform. About five DR-DQ haplotypes were treated as single units for association and clustering because of strong linkage in the cohort. Among under 450 genotyped donors of the cohort, an average of about 240,000 unique TCR beta nucleotide sequences were sequenced per donor, roughly 18% of them non-productive. In a later analysis, previously published TCR beta repertoires from 550 to 700 donors were re-analyzed and high-resolution HLA genotyping was added so that TCR occurrence patterns could be studied. Rather than drawing on any new phenotypic data, the later analysis identified candidate immune exposures from TCR beta sequences and the way those sequences occurred across donors. Using immunosequencing, the study profiled T cell repertoires from about 650 subjects and related those repertoires to cytomegalovirus serostatus. A separate validation cohort of 90 to 150 different subjects was used in addition to the roughly 670-subject first cohort. Class I and class II HLA loci were covered by the typing at four-digit resolution. Typing coverage differed by locus: A, B, C, DRB1 and DQB1 were typed in about 620-640 donors, DQA1 in approximately 520, DPA1 in approximately 600, and DPB1 in just under 480. Donor age, sex, ethnicity and CMV serostatus were compiled alongside the repertoire data. The aim of the study was to test whether cataloging public T cell receptors could identify signatures of past pathogen exposure.

Points the paper makes about the study in general: CMV serostatus was the only immune exposure information available for the cohort. Most TCR sequences were seen in very few donors, while some public TCRs were found in many individuals. According to a later analysis, TCR association rates differed among HLA loci, with DRB1 alleles showing the most associated TCRs and HLA-C alleles showing the fewest. The authors suggested that the approach could potentially be generalized to other disease states and immunological phenotypes. A cluster of highly shared sequence variants was judged likely to be a technical artifact of the sequencing pipeline. Because HLA typing was unavailable for some donors at each locus, only the typed subset was used in association tests. According to a later genetic analysis, donors in an Asian-associated ancestry cluster had fewer N-insertions in productive TCRs than the roughly 660-donor mean. Sequencing depth was assumed to be roughly uniform across donors in the presence/absence analyses, though that assumption may not hold. Because counts were too low, around 17 rarely observed V segments, including chromosome 9 orphons, were left out of the earlier analysis of some 640 of the donors. Only TCR beta chains were sequenced in this cohort, and the absence of alpha or paired-chain data limited detectable features. A later analysis found that most CMV-associated TCR beta chains appeared HLA-restricted, with HLA associations seemingly driven largely by CMV exposure. V-gene and J-gene trimming of TCR beta chains was associated with a missense DCLRE1C variant in a later genetic analysis, and the association was replicated in an independent cohort. Correlated functional status among segregating V segments might reflect linkage disequilibrium, but an unknown experimental factor could not be ruled out. In a later analysis, over 15,000 TCR beta sequences were associated with specific HLA alleles at a false discovery rate of 0.05. In vitro tests confirmed that three of the cytomegalovirus-associated TCR beta chains recognize cytomegalovirus antigens. The classifier was reported to diagnose cytomegalovirus status with high specificity and sensitivity in both the original and validation cohorts. Because the 87-base-pair reads could not distinguish some IMGT-functional V segments, including TRBV6-2 and TRBV6-3, those segments were excluded. A further reported finding was that TCR beta sequences accurately predicted the HLA-A and HLA-B alleles for most subjects in the first cohort. In an earlier analysis of some 540 of the donors, most TCR beta V segments appeared in productive rearrangements about 87% or about 30% of the time, broadly matching IMGT annotations. When HLA alleles, especially DR and DQ, strongly co-occurred, attributing TCR associations to individual alleles was difficult. According to a later analysis, parvovirus B19, influenza, CMV and Epstein-Barr virus appeared linked to several top co-occurrence clusters. In a later analysis, HLA-associated TCR beta chains were found to be more clonally expanded and to have lower generation probabilities than equally common non-associated chains. In the study, 150 to 200 TCR beta chains were listed as associated with cytomegalovirus.

Libraries were made using the immunoSEQ multiplex PCR assay. A mixture of 60 forward primers for TCR Vbeta segments and 13 reverse primers for TCR Jbeta segments was used in the multiplex PCR. Amplification of the CDR3 region of rearranged TCR beta genes was performed with a multiplex PCR assay on genomic DNA. On the Illumina HiSeq System, the amplified TCR beta libraries were sequenced as 87-base-pair reads. Processing in the source paper ran as follows. A later analysis tallied 80 million to 95 million unique TCR beta chains across the 700 or so repertoires, and around 9.9 million of those chains were shared by two or more donors. Raw reads were error-corrected and collapsed into unique sequences with a nearest-neighbor algorithm that merged closely related sequences to remove PCR and sequencing errors. To assign V, D and J gene segments, CDR3 sequences were aligned to IMGT reference sequences. For a sequence to be retained, a match of at least six nucleotides to both a V gene segment and a J gene segment was required. Rearrangements were classified as productive when the CDR3 lacked stop codons and remained in frame with V and J, and all other rearrangements were classified as non-productive. CDR3 was defined according to IMGT convention as the region running from the second conserved V-encoded cysteine to the conserved J-encoded phenylalanine. In an earlier analysis of 550 to 650 of the donors, sequences lacking an unambiguous match to a single V gene segment were excluded. In an earlier analysis of 587 of the donors, a V segment was called functional when productive rearrangements were above 56.7%, and segregating when the standard deviation between donors exceeded 5%. A statistical classification framework was built for diagnosing cytomegalovirus status from the catalog of TCR beta chain sequences. V and J gene assignment, in a later analysis, came from comparing TCR nucleotide sequences with IMGT/GENE-DB human TR gene sequences. A later analysis assigned CDR3 sequences and most-parsimonious VDJ recombination scenarios with the TCRdist pipeline. In a later analysis, each TCR beta chain was defined by its CDR3 amino acid sequence together with its V-gene family, and reads without a unique V-gene family were excluded. A later analysis removed 600 or so highly shared, low-generation-probability nucleotide sequences to deal with suspected cross-contamination and a sequencing artifact. For each public chain, a later analysis derived a clonal expansion index from normalized ranks of inferred template counts within each repertoire. Generation probabilities in a later analysis came from a VDJ recombination model fitted to out-of-frame rearrangements, and those results were checked against IGoR. Hypergeometric tests were used in a later analysis to score TCR-TCR, TCR-HLA and TCR-CMV co-occurrence, with a repertoire-size bias correction applied to the TCR pairs. A later analysis estimated false discovery rates by permuting HLA or CMV assignments 20 times. In a later analysis, co-occurring TCRs were grouped using DBSCAN, and TCRdist sequence similarity was added for clustering within HLA-allele-positive subsets. Repertoires with fewer than 30,000 or more than 120,000 public chains were left out of co-occurrence clustering, as were five repertoires with anomalous nucleotide sharing. In TCRdb, the immuneACCESS table is reduced to in-frame sequences with V and J assigned. These tables do not hold every clone; where another copy was compared, an unresolved V gene accounts for under half, and the others remain unexplained. The V and J calls and clone size come from that table; D and trimming were worked out from the DNA. The sample has nearly 110,000 clones on record, around 80% of them singletons. In total, the top ten clones hold 5% to 7% of the sample.

A note on this clone: Its antigen target is currently unknown. Per-base qualities were not stored, and no clone one base away is much larger.

V sheds 3 bases and J sheds 8 bases, leaving 20 bases between their ends. The germline V gene encodes CDR1 SGHKS and CDR2 YYEKEE (reference sequence). From the cysteine through the phenylalanine, the CDR3 covers 16 amino acids. The entry retains the CDR3 DNA only, 48 bases that are in frame from base 1. The cohort comprised 666 healthy bone marrow donors. All cohort members were sampled while nominally healthy, although unrecorded immune exposures were likely present. The donor tested CMV seropositive and was one of the 289 seropositive cohort members. A peripheral blood sample was provided by each donor, and peripheral blood mononuclear cells were used for TCR beta sequencing. Genomic DNA extraction from the blood cell samples was performed with the Qiagen DNeasy Blood Extraction Kit.

The source is a woman between 45 and 65 years old in good health and CMV-seropositive. Sequencing used PBMCs. The V and J segments used are TRBV5-5 and TRBJ1-4, and TRBD1 may be the D gene, going by 6 matching bases. The CDR3 sequence is CASSSTSGGRGEKLFF. Read as DNA, the sequence is TGTGCCAGCAGCTCAACAAGTGGGGGAAGGGGGGAAAAACTGTTTTTT.